Sequencing of this T cell receptor beta chain was carried out in a study of T-cell memory formation after mild COVID-19. Study-wide background: In these data, TCR clusters were largely donor specific.

This clonotype has more than one count but fewer than ten. This CDR3 contains 14 residues. CDR1 LGHDT and CDR2 YNNKEL come from the germline V gene (reference sequence). Trimming left V 4 bases short and J 4 bases short, with 12 bases between. Using its own MiXCR run on the 5' RACE reads, TCRdb lists one record per CDR3 protein. This sample carries approximately 560,000 distinct CDR3 sequences, 15% to 20% of them seen once, and the ten largest clones take roughly 8%. The origin of this receptor is an adult woman who had mild COVID-19 (a few samples of this study predate the infection). Cell type and time point are not known. Sequenced input: PBMCs or a T cell subset sorted from them (not recorded which). This chain connects TRBV3-1 to TRBJ2-3; the D gene is possibly TRBD2 (7 bases). CDR3 DNA sequence: TGTGCCAGCAGCCCCGGGGGGCGTGCAGATACGCAGTATTTT. Its protein product is CASSPGGRADTQYF.